This T cell receptor (beta chain) appears in the sequencing data of a study of blood T cell repertoires in COVID-19. Study overall: The United States, Italy and Spain provided the acute and convalescent COVID-19 samples.

Under the authors' procedure: By means of reference gene primer amplification, nucleated cell counts were estimated. Here immunoSEQ multiplex PCR was the method, and the copy in TCRdb shows in-frame clones only, minus some. The DNA was the basis for D and trimming; V, J and clone size are from that table. The sample consists of 140,000 to 150,000 clones, 75% to 90% of them appearing once. This CDR3 contains 13 residues. Germline assignment: CDR1 MNHNS and CDR2 SASEGT. Trimming cost V 6 bases and J 4 bases; bases outside gene matches: 3. Sequenced: peripheral blood. The gene calls are TRBV6-1 and TRBJ1-5, with 7 nucleotides matching TRBD1. This clonotype was obtained from a man in his 60s with active or convalescent COVID-19. For the CDR3, the DNA is TGTGCCAGCAGCCGGGACAGTAATCAGCCCCAGCATTTT. Protein sequence: CASSRDSNQPQHF.